A selection of T cell receptor beta chains follows, all from one sample in a study of a mutant IDH1 vaccine in newly diagnosed glioma. Their antigens remain unidentified. The protocol was immunoSEQ multiplex PCR, while the TCRdb copy is restricted to in-frame clones and leaves out a portion. This table holds 25,000 to 35,000 clones, around 90% found once. The specimen comprised PBMCs, sampled from a glioma patient whose treatment included an IDH1 peptide vaccine. The receptors stem from a young man with glioma. CDR3s include the opening cysteine and the closing phenylalanine or tryptophan. The order of the fields is clone size, CDR3 length, D gene, J gene, V gene, CDR3 DNA, CDR3 protein. The D gene is left open where the match is weak. The size entry is marked missing in some rows and otherwise reads once, few, many or a size class.

.	12	.	TRBJ1-2	TRBV6-1	TGTGCCAGCAGTTCCAGGGTCTACGGCTACACCTTC	CASSSRVYGYTF
once	16	TRBD1	TRBJ2-6	TRBV7-3	TGTGCCAGCAGCCTAGGGACAGACTCTGGGGCCAACGTCCTGACTTTC	CASSLGTDSGANVLTF
.	15	.	TRBJ2-2	TRBV9	TGTGCCAGCAGCGTAGAGCCATCGAACACCGGGGAGCTGTTTTTT	CASSVEPSNTGELFF
.	13	.	TRBJ2-1	TRBV5-1	TGCGCCAGCAGCTTCCGAGAATCAGATGAGCAGTTCTTC	CASSFRESDEQFF
few	13	.	TRBJ1-3	TRBV2	TGTGCCAGCAGTCTGGTCCCGGGAAACACCATATATTTT	CASSLVPGNTIYF
.	17	TRBD2	TRBJ2-5	TRBV7-9	TGTGCCAGCAGCCCTCTCGGTGAAGCTAGCGGCGAAGAGACCCAGTACTTC	CASSPLGEASGEETQYF
.	12	.	TRBJ1-2	TRBV9	TGTGCCAGCAGCGTGTCTAACTATGGCTACACCTTC	CASSVSNYGYTF
.	13	TRBD1	TRBJ2-7	TRBV7-8	TGTGCCAGCAGCTCGACACAGGGGCCCGAGCAGTACTTC	CASSSTQGPEQYF
.	13	TRBD1	TRBJ2-5	TRBV7-2	TGTGCCAGCAGCTTTCAGGGGGCAGAGACCCAGTACTTC	CASSFQGAETQYF
.	16	TRBD2	TRBJ2-5	TRBV7-9	TGTGCCAGCAGGGAGCTAGCGGGAGGGCCCGGGGAGACCCAGTACTTC	CASRELAGGPGETQYF
.	15	.	TRBJ1-6	TRBV6-1	TGTGCCAGCAGTGCCGCTGTACCTGGGCGTTCACCCCTCCACTTT	CASSAAVPGRSPLHF